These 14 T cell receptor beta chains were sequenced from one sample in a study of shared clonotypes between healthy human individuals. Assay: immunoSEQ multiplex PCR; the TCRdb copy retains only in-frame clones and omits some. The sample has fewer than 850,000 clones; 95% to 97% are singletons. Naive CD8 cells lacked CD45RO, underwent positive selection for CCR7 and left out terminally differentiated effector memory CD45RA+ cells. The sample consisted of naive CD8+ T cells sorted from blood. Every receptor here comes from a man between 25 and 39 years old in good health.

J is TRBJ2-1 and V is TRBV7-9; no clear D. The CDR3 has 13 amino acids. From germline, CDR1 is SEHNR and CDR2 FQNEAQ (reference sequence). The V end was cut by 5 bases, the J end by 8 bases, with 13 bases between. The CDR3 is CASSPLNIDEQFF. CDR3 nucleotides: TGTGCCAGCAGCCCCCTTAACATCGATGAGCAGTTCTTC.

In DNA form, the CDR3 reads TGTGCCAGCAGTTACTCACACCGGGAAGAGCAGTACTTC. Its translation: CASSYSHREEQYF. The rearrangement uses TRBV6-5 and TRBJ2-7, with a possible D match to TRBD2 (5 bases). Trimming left V 0 bases short and J 7 bases short, with 10 bases between. The CDR3 sequence is 13 residues long. The germline CDR1 and CDR2 sequences are MNHEY and SVGAGI.

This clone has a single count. CDR3 sequence reads: CASSGSVASGSYNEQFF. The CDR3 nucleotides are TGCGCCAGCAGCGGGTCGGTGGCTAGCGGATCCTACAATGAGCAGTTCTTC. The V gene is TRBV10-1, the J gene TRBJ2-1; 7 nucleotides match TRBD2. In germline, CDR1 is WNHNN, CDR2 SYGVQD (reference sequence). The CDR3 loop spans 17 amino acids. J gave up 1 base and V 6 bases, and 12 bases lay outside the gene matches.

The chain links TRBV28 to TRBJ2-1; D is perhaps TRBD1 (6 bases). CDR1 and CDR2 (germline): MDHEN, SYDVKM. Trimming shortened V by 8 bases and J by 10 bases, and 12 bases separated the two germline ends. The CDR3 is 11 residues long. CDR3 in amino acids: CASSIRGEQFF. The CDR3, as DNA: TGTGCCAGCTCAATAAGGGGGGAGCAGTTCTTC. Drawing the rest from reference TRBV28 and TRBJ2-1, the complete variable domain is DVKVTQSSRYLVKRTGEKVFLECVQDMDHENMFWYRQDPGLGLRLIYFSYDVKMKEKGDIPEGYSVSREKKERFSLILESASTNQTSMYLCASSIRGEQFFGPGTRLTVL.

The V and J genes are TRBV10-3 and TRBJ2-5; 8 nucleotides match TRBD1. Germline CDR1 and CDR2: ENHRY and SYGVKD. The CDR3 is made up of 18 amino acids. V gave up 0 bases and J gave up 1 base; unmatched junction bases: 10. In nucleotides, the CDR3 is TGTGCCATCAGTGAGTCGGTGGTACAGGGGGATCCCCAAGAGACCCAGTACTTC. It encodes CAISESVVQGDPQETQYF.

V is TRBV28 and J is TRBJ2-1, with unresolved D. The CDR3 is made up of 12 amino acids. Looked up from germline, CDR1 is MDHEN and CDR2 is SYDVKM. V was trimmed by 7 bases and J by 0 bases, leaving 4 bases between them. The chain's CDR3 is CASTPSYNEQFF. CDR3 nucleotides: TGTGCCAGCACCCCCTCCTACAATGAGCAGTTCTTC.

The CDR3 DNA sequence: TGTGCCAGCAGCTCCCCCGGGACAGGGACTTACGCTAGCACAGATACGCAGTATTTT. Protein sequence: CASSSPGTGTYASTDTQYF. The chain links TRBV7-9 to TRBJ2-3; 9 positions agree with TRBD1. CDR3 size: 19 residues. Germline V gene data show CDR1 as SEHNR and CDR2 as FQNEAQ (reference sequence). V shed 4 bases, J shed 0 bases, and the junction held 14 bases outside the gene matches. Looking up the rest from reference TRBV7-9 and TRBJ2-3 gives the full variable domain: DTGVSQNPRHKITKRGQNVTFRCDPISEHNRLYWYRQTLGQGPEFLTYFQNEAQLEKSRLLSDRFSAERPKGSFSTLEIQRTEQGDSAMYLCASSSPGTGTYASTDTQYFGPGTRLTVL.

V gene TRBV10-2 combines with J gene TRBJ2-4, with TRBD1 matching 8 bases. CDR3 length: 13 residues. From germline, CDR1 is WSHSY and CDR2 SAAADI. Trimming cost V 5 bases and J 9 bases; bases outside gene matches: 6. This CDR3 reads CASSPGQVVIQYF. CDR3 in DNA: TGCGCCAGCAGTCCGGGACAGGTTGTCATTCAGTACTTC.

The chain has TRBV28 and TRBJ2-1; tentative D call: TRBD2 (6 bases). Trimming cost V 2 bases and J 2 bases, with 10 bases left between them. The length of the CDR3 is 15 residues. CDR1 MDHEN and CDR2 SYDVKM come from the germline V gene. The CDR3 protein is CASSLGGMAYNEQFF. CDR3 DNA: TGTGCCAGCAGTTTAGGCGGGATGGCCTACAATGAGCAGTTCTTC. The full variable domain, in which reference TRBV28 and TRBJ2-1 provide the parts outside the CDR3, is DVKVTQSSRYLVKRTGEKVFLECVQDMDHENMFWYRQDPGLGLRLIYFSYDVKMKEKGDIPEGYSVSREKKERFSLILESASTNQTSMYLCASSLGGMAYNEQFFGPGTRLTVL.

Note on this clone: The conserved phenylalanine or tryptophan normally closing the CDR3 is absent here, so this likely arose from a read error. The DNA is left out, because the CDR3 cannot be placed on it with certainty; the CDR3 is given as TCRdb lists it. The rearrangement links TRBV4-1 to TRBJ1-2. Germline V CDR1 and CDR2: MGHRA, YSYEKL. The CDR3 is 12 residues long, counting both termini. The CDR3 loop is CASSHPSGALSV.

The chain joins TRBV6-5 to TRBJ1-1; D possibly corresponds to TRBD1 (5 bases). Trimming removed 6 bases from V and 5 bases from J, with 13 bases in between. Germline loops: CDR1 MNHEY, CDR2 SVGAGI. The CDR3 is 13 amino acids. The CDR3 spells CASRIGAGTEAFF. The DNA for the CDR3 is TGTGCCAGCAGGATTGGGGCTGGGACTGAAGCTTTCTTT.

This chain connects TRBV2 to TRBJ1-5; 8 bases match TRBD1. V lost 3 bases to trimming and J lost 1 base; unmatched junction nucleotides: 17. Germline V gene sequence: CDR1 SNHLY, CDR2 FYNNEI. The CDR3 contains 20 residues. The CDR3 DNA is TGTGCCAGCAGTGAGCCCAACTTAGGACAGGGAATGGGGAGCAATCAGCCCCAGCATTTT. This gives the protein CASSEPNLGQGMGSNQPQHF.

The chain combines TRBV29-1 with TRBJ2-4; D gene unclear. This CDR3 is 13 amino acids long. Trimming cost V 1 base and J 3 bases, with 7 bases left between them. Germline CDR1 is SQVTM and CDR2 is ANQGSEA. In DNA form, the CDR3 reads TGCAGCGTTGAAGCCGGAAACAAAAACATTCAGTACTTC. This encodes CSVEAGNKNIQYF. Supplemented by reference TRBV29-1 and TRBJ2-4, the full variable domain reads SAVISQKPSRDICQRGTSLTIQCQVDSQVTMMFWYRQQPGQSLTLIATANQGSEATYESGFVIDKFPISRPNLTFSTLTVSNMSPEDSSIYLCSVEAGNKNIQYFGAGTRLSVL.

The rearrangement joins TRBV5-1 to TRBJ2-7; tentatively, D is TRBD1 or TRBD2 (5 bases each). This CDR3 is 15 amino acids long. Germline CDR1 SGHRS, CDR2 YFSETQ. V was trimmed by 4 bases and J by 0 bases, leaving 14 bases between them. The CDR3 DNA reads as TGCGCCAGCAGCGAGGGACCTCGGGGCTCCTACGAGCAGTACTTC. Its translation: CASSEGPRGSYEQYF.